The next 30 T cell receptor beta chains were all read from a single sample in a study of cytomegalovirus exposure and HLA in healthy donors. TCRdb's table, derived via immunoSEQ multiplex PCR, lists solely in-frame clones and lacks some. Here the sample spans about 220,000 clones, 88% being singletons. Sequencing used PBMCs. These receptors were obtained from a woman younger than 35 in good health and CMV-seronegative.

This chain joins TRBV15 and TRBJ1-5; D is perhaps TRBD1 (6 bases). The CDR3 is made up of 13 amino acids. The germline V gene has CDR1 LNHNV and CDR2 YYDKDF (reference sequence). Trimming took off 4 bases at V and 7 bases at J, with 11 bases between the two ends. The CDR3 sequence: CATSKGGEQPQHF. Here the CDR3 DNA reads TGTGCCACCAGCAAAGGGGGGGAACAGCCCCAGCATTTT.

This chain uses TRBV15 with TRBJ2-3; no definite D call. Looked up from germline, CDR1 is LNHNV and CDR2 is YYDKDF (reference sequence). Trimming cost V 0 bases and J 3 bases, with 13 bases left between them. The CDR3 has 16 residues. CDR3 amino acids: CATSRDAESRTDTQYF. Here the CDR3 DNA reads TGTGCCACCAGCAGAGATGCCGAGAGCCGGACAGATACGCAGTATTTT.

The chain links TRBV5-6 to TRBJ1-2; no clear D gene. CDR1 and CDR2 from the germline V gene are SGHDT and YYEEEE. V was shortened by 4 bases and J by 8 bases, with 21 bases between the two germline ends. CDR3 length: 15 residues. The CDR3 loop reads CASSTEATDLRGYTF. In nucleotides, the CDR3 is TGTGCCAGCAGCACGGAGGCTACGGATTTGCGCGGCTACACCTTC. Filled out from reference TRBV5-6 and TRBJ1-2, the complete variable domain reads DAGVTQSPTHLIKTRGQQVTLRCSPKSGHDTVSWYQQALGQGPQFIFQYYEEEERQRGNFPDRFSGHQFPNYSSELNVNALLLGDSALYLCASSTEATDLRGYTFGSGTRLTVV.

This clone was seen just once. The chain links TRBV19 to TRBJ1-4; 7 nucleotides line up with TRBD1. Germline lookup yields CDR1 LNHDA and CDR2 SQIVND (reference sequence). This CDR3 region has 15 residues. Trimming cost V 5 bases and J 8 bases; bases outside gene matches: 11. For the CDR3, the DNA is TGTGCCAGTAGTGGAATAGGGCAGGGGGAGGAAAAACTGTTTTTT. Translation: CASSGIGQGEEKLFF.

V gene TRBV4-2 combines with J gene TRBJ1-2; no clear D. The CDR3 consists of 14 residues. Germline loops: CDR1 LGHNA, CDR2 YNFKEQ. Trimming removed 0 bases from V and 0 bases from J, with 5 bases in between. The CDR3 coding sequence is TGTGCCAGCAGCCAAGAGCCAGCTAACTATGGCTACACCTTC. Translation gives CASSQEPANYGYTF.

The sample holds one count of this clone. At one end the junction does not follow the germline gene, possibly because of a read error. The chain uses TRBV4-1 and TRBJ2-2; TRBD2 matches at 14 bases. Germline V gene lookup returns CDR1 MGHRA and CDR2 YSYEKL. The CDR3 has 19 residues. CDR3: CTSSQYTGTSGRTIGELFF. In DNA, the CDR3 is TGCACCAGCAGCCAATACACCGGGACTAGCGGGAGAACTATCGGGGAGCTGTTTTTT.

The chain uses TRBV7-2 and TRBJ2-7; 13 positions agree with TRBD2. V dropped 3 bases and J dropped 2; count of bases not matched to a gene: 10. The CDR3 is 18 residues long. CDR1 and CDR2 (germline): SGHTA, FQGNSA. CDR3: CASSFRSGTSGKTYEQYF. CDR3 DNA: TGTGCCAGCAGCTTCCGGTCCGGGACTAGCGGGAAAACCTACGAGCAGTACTTC.

The J gene is TRBJ2-3, the V gene TRBV27; D gene uncertain. CDR1 and CDR2 from the germline V gene are MNHEY and SMNVEV (reference sequence). V lost 5 bases and J lost 4, with 22 bases in between. This CDR3 region has 17 residues. The DNA of the CDR3 is TGTGCCAGCAGTGATCTCTCTTCGAACGCCGGAGCAGATACGCAGTATTTT. Translated: CASSDLSSNAGADTQYF.

V and J are TRBV20-1 and TRBJ1-1; D is undetermined. Germline-derived CDR1 and CDR2 are DFQATT and SNEGSKA (reference sequence). There are 10 residues in the CDR3. The V and J ends lost 2 bases and 7 bases respectively, with 5 bases between them. CDR3 amino acids: CSARPFEAFF. CDR3 coding DNA: TGCAGTGCTAGACCGTTTGAAGCTTTCTTT.

The chain employs TRBV6-1 and TRBJ1-2; D unclear. V lost 4 bases and J lost 4, with 13 bases in between. The CDR3 contains 14 residues. Germline CDR1 reads MNHNS; CDR2 reads SASEGT. As DNA, the CDR3 is TGTGCCAGCAGTGTGTACAGCAATTCCTATGGCTACACCTTC. Its protein is CASSVYSNSYGYTF.

The rearrangement joins TRBV25-1 to TRBJ2-3, with 7 nucleotides matching TRBD2. The junction had 5 bases not matched to a gene; V was cut back by 2 bases and J by 0 bases. Per germline, CDR1 MGHDK and CDR2 SYGVNS. The CDR3 loop spans 16 amino acids. The chain's CDR3 is CASSEPLAVSTDTQYF. CDR3 nucleotides: TGTGCCAGCAGTGAACCGCTAGCGGTTAGCACAGATACGCAGTATTTT.

V is TRBV9 and J is TRBJ2-3, with 9 bases that match TRBD2. The CDR3 length is 17 residues. V shed 0 bases and J 5 bases; nucleotides not matched to a gene: 10. Germline CDR1 and CDR2: SGDLS and YYNGEE. This CDR3 reads CASSVDIAGGLKDTQYF. CDR3 nucleotides: TGTGCCAGCAGCGTAGATATCGCGGGAGGGCTAAAAGATACGCAGTATTTT. The complete variable domain, with remaining parts taken from reference TRBV9 and TRBJ2-3, reads DSGVTQTPKHLITATGQRVTLRCSPRSGDLSVYWYQQSLDQGLQFLIQYYNGEERAKGNILERFSAQQFPDLHSELNLSSLELGDSALYFCASSVDIAGGLKDTQYFGPGTRLTVL.

The gene calls are TRBV27 and TRBJ2-4; D gene ambiguous. CDR3 size: 18 residues. Germline-derived CDR1 and CDR2 are MNHEY and SMNVEV (reference sequence). The germline V and J ends were trimmed by 5 bases and 0 bases, with 20 bases remaining between them. The CDR3 DNA is TGTGCCAGCAGTCCCAACCCCCACTATAGCCAAGCCAAAAACATTCAGTACTTC. Residues: CASSPNPHYSQAKNIQYF.

The chain carries TRBV7-9 and TRBJ2-1, with 8 bases aligning to TRBD2. The CDR3 totals 15 residues. The germline V gene encodes CDR1 SEHNR and CDR2 FQNEAQ (reference sequence). The trim removed 2 bases at V and 3 bases at J, leaving 3 bases unmatched. The CDR3 bases are TGTGCCAGCAGCTTACAAGCGGGGGACTACAATGAGCAGTTCTTC. This encodes CASSLQAGDYNEQFF.

The chain has TRBV7-2 and TRBJ2-7, with 9 positions matching TRBD1. The CDR3 runs to 11 residues. With 4 bases clipped from V and 12 bases from J, the junction kept 4 bases outside the gene matches. The germline V gene encodes CDR1 SGHTA and CDR2 FQGNSA. The CDR3 sequence: CASSSGQGRYF. CDR3 coding DNA: TGTGCCAGCAGCTCCGGACAGGGGAGGTACTTC. Full variable domain (rest looked up from reference TRBV7-2 and TRBJ2-7): GAGVSQSPSNKVTEKGKDVELRCDPISGHTALYWYRQSLGQGLEFLIYFQGNSAPDKSGLPSDRFSAERTGGSVSTLTIQRTQQEDSAVYLCASSSGQGRYFGPGTRLTVT.

This chain links TRBV21-1 with TRBJ2-7; the D call in the table, TRBD2, was not verified against the DNA. TRBV21-1 is a pseudogene locus. The CDR3 extends over 14 amino acids. The CDR3 DNA sequence: TGTGCCAGCAGGCCATTCGGGTCTTCCTACGAGCAGTACTTC. Its translation is CASRPFGSSYEQYF.

This clone was seen a few times. The chain uses TRBV7-9 and TRBJ1-4; perhaps TRBD1 as D (5 bases). The germline V and J ends were trimmed by 5 bases and 4 bases, with 17 bases remaining between them. This CDR3 contains 16 residues. Germline values: CDR1 SEHNR, CDR2 FQNEAQ (reference sequence). Written as DNA, the CDR3 is TGTGCCAGCAGCCCTTCTGGGTACAGGATTAATGAAAAACTGTTTTTT. Translated, it gives CASSPSGYRINEKLFF.

The genes are TRBV7-9 and TRBJ2-5, with a possible D match to TRBD2 (5 bases). Trimming cost V 5 bases and J 1 base, with 11 bases left between them. The CDR3 sequence is 14 residues long. Germline lookup yields CDR1 SEHNR and CDR2 FQNEAQ (reference sequence). The CDR3 sequence is CASSPLDGQETQYF. The CDR3 DNA reads as TGTGCCAGCAGCCCACTAGACGGCCAAGAGACCCAGTACTTC.

The chain is built from TRBV6-1 and TRBJ2-7, with a possible D match to TRBD1 (5 bases). The CDR3 sequence is 14 residues long. Germline CDR1 is MNHNS and CDR2 is SASEGT. Trimming cost V 4 bases and J 3 bases, with 13 bases left between them. CDR3 DNA sequence: TGTGCCAGCAGTGGGGGCTACGCGAGCTACGAGCAGTACTTC. Translation: CASSGGYASYEQYF.

Only one count was recorded for this clone. V is TRBV14 and J is TRBJ2-1, with 9 bases that match TRBD2. CDR3 length equals 16 residues. Germline CDR1 reads SGHDN; CDR2 reads FVKESK. Unmatched junction bases numbered 10, after V lost 4 bases and J lost 6 bases. The CDR3 DNA is TGTGCCAGCAGCCCTCGGGGACTAGCAAAGATCAATGAGCAGTTCTTC. Its translation is CASSPRGLAKINEQFF.

V gene TRBV5-4 combines with J gene TRBJ1-3; a weak D match, TRBD1 (6 bases). CDR3 length equals 16 residues. Germline V gene sequence: CDR1 SGHNT, CDR2 YYREEE (reference sequence). V lost 1 base and J 2 bases, leaving 13 bases between the germline ends. The CDR3 region has the DNA TGTGCCAGCAGCTTGAACAGACAGGCTCCTGGAAACACCATATATTTT. Its translation: CASSLNRQAPGNTIYF. The full variable domain, rest sourced from reference TRBV5-4 and TRBJ1-3, is ETGVTQSPTHLIKTRGQQVTLRCSSQSGHNTVSWYQQALGQGPQFIFQYYREEENGRGNFPPRFSGLQFPNYSSELNVNALELDDSALYLCASSLNRQAPGNTIYFGEGSWLTVV.

The chain carries TRBV11-2 and TRBJ1-2; D may be TRBD1 (5 bases). The CDR3 spans 16 residues. The germline gives CDR1 SGHAT, CDR2 FQNNGV. The germline V and J ends were trimmed by 4 bases and 0 bases, with 15 bases remaining between them. CDR3: CASSSVGGVANYGYTF. In DNA, the CDR3 is TGTGCCAGCAGCTCTGTGGGGGGAGTTGCTAACTATGGCTACACCTTC.

J is TRBJ2-5 and V is TRBV4-1; TRBD2 aligns across 10 bases. V shed 4 bases, J shed 4 bases, and the junction held 6 bases outside the gene matches. Germline V CDR1 and CDR2: MGHRA, YSYEKL. The CDR3 sequence is 15 residues long. As DNA, the CDR3 is TGCGCCAGCAGCCGAGCGGGAGGGCCCCTAGAGACCCAGTACTTC. It translates to CASSRAGGPLETQYF.

J is TRBJ2-2 and V is TRBV2; 8 bases agree with TRBD1. With 6 bases clipped from V and 7 bases from J, the junction kept 7 bases outside the gene matches. Germline lookup yields CDR1 SNHLY and CDR2 FYNNEI. This CDR3 region has 14 residues. CDR3 amino acids: CASSLDRGHGELFF. CDR3 coding DNA: TGTGCCAGCAGCTTAGACAGGGGCCACGGGGAGCTGTTTTTT.

The chain uses TRBV6-6 and TRBJ1-2; D gene uncertain. Per germline, CDR1 MNHNY and CDR2 SVGAGI (reference sequence). The CDR3 sequence is 16 residues long. Trimming shortened V by 0 bases and J by 0 bases, and 11 bases separated the two germline ends. The CDR3 DNA is TGTGCCAGCAGTTACTCTAAACCAGCGTCTAACTATGGCTACACCTTC. Translation gives CASSYSKPASNYGYTF.

This chain joins TRBV4-1 and TRBJ2-3; 11 bases are a match to TRBD2. The V gene end was trimmed by 4 bases and the J gene end by 3 bases; junction bases not matched to a gene: 12. The CDR3 spans 18 residues. Germline values: CDR1 MGHRA, CDR2 YSYEKL. The CDR3: CASSRLAGSMGITDTQYF. Written as DNA, the CDR3 is TGCGCCAGCAGCCGACTAGCGGGATCCATGGGAATAACAGATACGCAGTATTTT.

The chain employs TRBV19 and TRBJ1-1; D is perhaps TRBD1 (5 bases). The CDR3 runs 14 residues. Germline CDR1 and CDR2: LNHDA and SQIVND (reference sequence). V was pared by 4 bases and J by 1 base, with 10 bases between. This chain's CDR3 is CASSTQTANTEAFF. DNA for the CDR3: TGTGCCAGTAGTACTCAGACAGCGAACACTGAAGCTTTCTTT.

V and J are TRBV5-4 and TRBJ2-1; TRBD2 matches at 8 bases. This CDR3 has 15 amino acids. Germline assignment: CDR1 SGHNT and CDR2 YYREEE (reference sequence). V shed 3 bases, J shed 5 bases, and the junction held 7 bases outside the gene matches. CDR3 protein: CASSWDSGTNNEQFF. The CDR3 DNA is TGTGCCAGCAGCTGGGATAGCGGGACAAACAATGAGCAGTTCTTC. The full variable domain, rest sourced from reference TRBV5-4 and TRBJ2-1, is ETGVTQSPTHLIKTRGQQVTLRCSSQSGHNTVSWYQQALGQGPQFIFQYYREEENGRGNFPPRFSGLQFPNYSSELNVNALELDDSALYLCASSWDSGTNNEQFFGPGTRLTVL.

V gene TRBV6-5 combines with J gene TRBJ1-5; a possible D gene is TRBD1 (6 bases). In germline, CDR1 is MNHEY, CDR2 SVGAGI. The CDR3 has 15 amino acids. V was shortened by 6 bases and J by 5 bases, with 17 bases between the two germline ends. The CDR3 DNA reads as TGTGCCAGCAGACCCACACGGGACACAGATCAGCCCCAGCATTTT. Protein sequence: CASRPTRDTDQPQHF.

There are a few counts of this clone. The rearrangement joins TRBV2 to TRBJ2-3; 10 bases fit TRBD1. The J segment lost 3 bases and the V segment lost 9 bases, leaving 0 bases of the junction unmatched. Germline lookup yields CDR1 SNHLY and CDR2 FYNNEI. CDR3 length equals 12 residues. The DNA for the CDR3 is TGTGCCAGGGGACAGGGGACAGATACGCAGTATTTT. Translated: CARGQGTDTQYF.